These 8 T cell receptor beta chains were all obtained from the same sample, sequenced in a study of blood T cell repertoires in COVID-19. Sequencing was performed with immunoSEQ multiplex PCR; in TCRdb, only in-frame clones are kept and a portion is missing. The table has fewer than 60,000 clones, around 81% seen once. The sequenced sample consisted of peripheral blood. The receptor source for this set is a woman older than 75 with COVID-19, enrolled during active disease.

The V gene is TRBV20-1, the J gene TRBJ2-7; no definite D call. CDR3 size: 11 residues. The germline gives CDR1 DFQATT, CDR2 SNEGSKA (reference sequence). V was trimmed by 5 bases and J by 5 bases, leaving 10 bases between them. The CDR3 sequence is CSAAPRNEQYF. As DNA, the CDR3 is TGCAGTGCTGCACCCAGGAACGAGCAGTACTTC.

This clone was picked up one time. Here the CDR3 reads CASSLAPGQIDGYTF. The CDR3 nucleotides read TGTGCCAGCAGCTTAGCGCCGGGACAGATCGATGGCTACACCTTC. The chain couples TRBV7-6 to TRBJ1-2, with 7 bases lining up with TRBD1. The CDR3 is made up of 15 amino acids. The germline gives CDR1 SGHVS, CDR2 FNYEAQ. V gave up 0 bases and J gave up 6 bases; unmatched junction bases: 7. Full variable domain (remainder filled in from reference TRBV7-6 and TRBJ1-2): GAGVSQSPRYKVTKRGQDVALRCDPISGHVSLYWYRQALGQGPEFLTYFNYEAQQDKSGLPNDRFSAERPEGSISTLTIQRTEQRDSAMYRCASSLAPGQIDGYTFGSGTRLTVV.

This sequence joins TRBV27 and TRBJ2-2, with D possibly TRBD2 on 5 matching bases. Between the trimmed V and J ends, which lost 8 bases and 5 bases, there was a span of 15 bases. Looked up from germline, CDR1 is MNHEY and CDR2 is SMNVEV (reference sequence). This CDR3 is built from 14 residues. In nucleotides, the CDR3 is TGTGCCAGCGCTCCCTTGCCGGGGACCGGGGAGCTGTTTTTT. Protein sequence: CASAPLPGTGELFF.

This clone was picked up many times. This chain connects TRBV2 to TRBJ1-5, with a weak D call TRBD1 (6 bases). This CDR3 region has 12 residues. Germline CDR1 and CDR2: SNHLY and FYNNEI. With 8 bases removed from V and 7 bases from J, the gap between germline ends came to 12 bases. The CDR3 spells CASLAGEQPQHF. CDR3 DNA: TGTGCCAGCCTCGCAGGGGAACAGCCCCAGCATTTT.

CDR3 in amino acids: CASSSWDRVYEQYF. In nucleotides, the CDR3 is TGTGCCAGCAGCTCCTGGGACAGGGTTTACGAGCAGTACTTC. The chain joins TRBV28 to TRBJ2-7; 9 bases align to TRBD1. CDR1 MDHEN and CDR2 SYDVKM come from the germline V gene. Trimming cost V 6 bases and J 4 bases; bases outside gene matches: 7. The CDR3 spans 14 residues. Full variable domain (missing parts from reference TRBV28 and TRBJ2-7): DVKVTQSSRYLVKRTGEKVFLECVQDMDHENMFWYRQDPGLGLRLIYFSYDVKMKEKGDIPEGYSVSREKKERFSLILESASTNQTSMYLCASSSWDRVYEQYFGPGTRLTVT.

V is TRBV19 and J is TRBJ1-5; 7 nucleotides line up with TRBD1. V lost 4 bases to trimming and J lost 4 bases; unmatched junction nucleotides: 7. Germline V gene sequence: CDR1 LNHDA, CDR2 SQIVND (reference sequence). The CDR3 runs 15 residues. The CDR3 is CASSTLLQGNQPQHF. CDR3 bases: TGTGCCAGTAGTACCTTATTACAGGGGAATCAGCCCCAGCATTTT.

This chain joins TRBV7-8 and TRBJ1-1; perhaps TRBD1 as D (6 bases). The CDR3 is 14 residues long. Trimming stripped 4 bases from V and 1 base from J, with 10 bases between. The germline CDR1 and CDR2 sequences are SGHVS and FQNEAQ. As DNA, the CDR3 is TGTGCCAGCAGCTCACAGGGCCAGAACACTGAAGCTTTCTTT. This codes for CASSSQGQNTEAFF.

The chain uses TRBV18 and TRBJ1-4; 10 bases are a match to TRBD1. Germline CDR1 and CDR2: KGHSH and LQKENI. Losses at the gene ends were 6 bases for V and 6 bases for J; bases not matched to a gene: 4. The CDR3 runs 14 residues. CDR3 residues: CASSRDRGDEKLFF. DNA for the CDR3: TGTGCCAGCTCGCGGGACAGGGGAGATGAAAAACTGTTTTTT.